This T cell receptor beta chain was captured by sequencing in a study of technical replicates of blood from a handful of donors. CDR3 length equals 14 residues. Germline loops: CDR1 GTSNPN, CDR2 SVGIG (reference sequence). V was trimmed by 3 bases and J by 4 bases, leaving 15 bases between them. Clones were read by immunoSEQ multiplex PCR, and TCRdb kept only the in-frame ones, dropping some. The sample lists fewer than 15,000 clones, around 93% occurring once. The V gene is TRBV30, the J gene TRBJ1-1; D not resolved. Specimen: PBMCs. The TCR comes from a human donor in good health. The CDR3 sequence: CAWRVAVRRTEAFF. The CDR3 bases are TGTGCCTGGAGAGTAGCCGTCAGACGCACTGAAGCTTTCTTT. Supplemented by reference TRBV30 and TRBJ1-1, the full variable domain reads SQTIHQWPATLVQPVGSPLSLECTVEGTSNPNLYWYRQAAGRGLQLLFYSVGIGQISSEVPQNLSASRPQDRQFILSSKKLLLSDSGFYLCAWRVAVRRTEAFFGQGTRLTVV.